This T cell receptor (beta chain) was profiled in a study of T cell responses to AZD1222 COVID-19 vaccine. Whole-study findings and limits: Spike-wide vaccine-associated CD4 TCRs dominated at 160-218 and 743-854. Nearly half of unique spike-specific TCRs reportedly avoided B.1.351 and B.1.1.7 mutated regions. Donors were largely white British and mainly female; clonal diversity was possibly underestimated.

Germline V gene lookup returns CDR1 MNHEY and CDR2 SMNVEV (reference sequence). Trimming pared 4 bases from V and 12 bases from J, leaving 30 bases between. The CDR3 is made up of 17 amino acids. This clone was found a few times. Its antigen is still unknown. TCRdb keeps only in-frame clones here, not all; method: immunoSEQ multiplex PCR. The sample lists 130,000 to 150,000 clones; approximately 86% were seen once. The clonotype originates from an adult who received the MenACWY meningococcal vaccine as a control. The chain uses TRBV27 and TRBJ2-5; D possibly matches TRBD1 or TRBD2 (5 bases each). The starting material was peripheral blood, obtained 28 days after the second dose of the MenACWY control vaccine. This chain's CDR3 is CASSSASSGTEPISEYF. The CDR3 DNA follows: TGTGCCAGCAGTTCGGCCTCCTCCGGGACGGAGCCTATATCGGAGTACTTC.